Listed below are T cell receptor beta chains from one sample, sequenced in a study of response to subunit inactivated influenza vaccine. One entry per CDR3 protein results from TCRdb running MiXCR on the RT-PCR reads. The repertoire has roughly 570,000 distinct CDR3 sequences, roughly 13% of them found once; the top ten carry about an eighth. The sample consisted of PBMCs from blood, taken roughly 6 weeks after vaccination. All receptors come from a middle-aged man who received an inactivated influenza vaccine. CDR3s include the opening cysteine and the closing phenylalanine or tryptophan. D genes are given only for firm matches. A clone size is listed for some rows: how often the clone was seen (once, few, many), or a class if it is expanded.

j_call v_call clone_size d_call cdr3_aa cdr3_nt
TRBJ2-1 TRBV9 NA NA CASSVVGNYNEQFF TGTGCCAGCAGCGTAGTTGGTAACTACAATGAGCAGTTCTTC
TRBJ1-2 TRBV4-1 NA NA CASSQGDSPVQTNYGYTF TGCGCCAGCAGCCAAGGCGACAGCCCTGTTCAAACTAACTATGGCTACACCTTC
TRBJ2-6 TRBV12-3/TRBV12-4 NA TRBD1 CASSSGGPRANVLTF TGTGCCAGCAGCTCAGGGGGCCCGAGGGCCAACGTCCTGACTTTC
TRBJ2-7 TRBV7-3 NA TRBD2 CASSLFGGSPHEQYF TGTGCCAGCAGCTTATTCGGGGGGAGCCCCCACGAGCAGTACTTC
TRBJ2-7 TRBV20-1 few NA CSARVPGVIKQYF TGCAGTGCTAGAGTTCCAGGGGTCATAAAGCAGTACTTC
TRBJ1-2 TRBV24-1 few TRBD1 CATSTGGNYGYTF TGTGCCACCTCGACAGGGGGTAACTATGGCTACACCTTC
TRBJ2-1 TRBV6-1 NA NA CASSITPLSHFYNEQFF TGTGCCAGCAGTATTACCCCCTTATCCCACTTTTACAATGAGCAGTTCTTC
TRBJ1-1 TRBV4-3 NA NA CASSPGRTLNTEAFF TGCGCCAGCAGCCCAGGCAGGACACTGAACACTGAAGCTTTCTTT
TRBJ1-5 TRBV20-1 NA NA CSARGTDDQPQHF TGCAGTGCCCGCGGGACTGATGATCAGCCCCAGCATTTT
TRBJ1-1 TRBV3-1 few NA CASSQDDRTLFATEAFF TGTGCCAGCAGCCAAGATGACAGGACCCTCTTCGCCACTGAAGCTTTCTTT
TRBJ2-7 TRBV12-3/TRBV12-4 NA TRBD1 CASSPYRGQGEQYF TGTGCCAGCAGTCCGTACAGGGGGCAGGGGGAGCAGTACTTC
TRBJ2-1 TRBV20-1 NA TRBD2 CSAQPPSGPYNEQFF TGCAGTGCTCAGCCACCTAGCGGACCTTACAATGAGCAGTTCTTC
TRBJ1-5 TRBV20-1 few NA CSARDKPNQPQHF TGCAGTGCTAGGGACAAGCCCAATCAGCCCCAGCATTTT
TRBJ1-2 TRBV19 few NA CASESIGDVLGGYTF TGTGCCAGTGAAAGCATCGGGGATGTGCTTGGTGGCTACACCTTC
TRBJ2-1 TRBV15 NA NA CATSRDRRGLIF TGTGCCACCAGCAGAGATCGGAGAGGTCTAATCTTC
TRBJ1-5 TRBV6-2/TRBV6-3 many NA CASSLYSANQPQHF TGTGCCAGCAGTCTTTACAGCGCAAATCAGCCCCAGCATTTT
TRBJ1-5 TRBV3-1 NA NA CASSHGGVSNQPQHF TGTGCCAGCAGCCATGGAGGGGTTAGCAATCAGCCCCAGCATTTT
TRBJ2-3 TRBV29-1 NA NA CSVVGIMEGSTTSTDTQYF TGCAGCGTTGTTGGGATCATGGAGGGCAGCACGACTAGCACAGATACGCAGTATTTT
TRBJ1-2 TRBV4-1 NA NA CASSQDLIRTNGGYTF TGCGCCAGCAGCCAAGATCTTATAAGGACAAACGGAGGCTACACCTTC
TRBJ2-7 TRBV5-1 many NA CASSLSLPWAEQYF TGCGCCAGCAGCTTGTCCTTACCCTGGGCCGAGCAGTACTTC
TRBJ2-3 TRBV3-1 many NA CASSQDLGGARPQYF TGTGCCAGCAGCCAAGATCTAGGGGGGGCTCGTCCGCAGTATTTT
TRBJ2-2 TRBV5-1 few NA CASSLAAGTGELFF TGCGCCAGCAGCTTGGCCGCGGGTACCGGGGAGCTGTTTTTT
TRBJ2-3 TRBV6-2/TRBV6-3 few TRBD2 CASSRPGLAGGNTDTQYF TGTGCCAGCAGTCGACCGGGACTAGCGGGGGGGAACACAGATACGCAGTATTTT
TRBJ2-1 TRBV20-1 many TRBD2 CSASGLAGMYNEQFF TGCAGTGCTAGTGGGCTAGCGGGCATGTACAATGAGCAGTTCTTC
TRBJ2-2 TRBV12-3/TRBV12-4 NA NA CASRPQQAGELFF TGTGCCAGCAGGCCCCAACAGGCCGGGGAGCTGTTTTTT
TRBJ2-3 TRBV7-9 few NA CASSLNLWTDGDTQYF TGTGCCAGCAGCTTAAACCTATGGACAGACGGGGATACGCAGTATTTT
TRBJ2-7 TRBV7-2 NA TRBD2 CASSPHSGGGTYEQYF TGTGCCAGCAGCCCCCATAGCGGGGGGGGAACCTACGAGCAGTACTTC
TRBJ2-7 TRBV28 NA NA CAARDRGTSYEQYF TGTGCCGCCAGGGACCGCGGGACGAGCTACGAGCAGTACTTC
TRBJ2-7 TRBV6-1 few NA CASSEAWRGNGEQYF TGTGCCAGCAGTGAAGCGTGGAGGGGGAACGGCGAGCAGTACTTC
TRBJ2-7 TRBV7-9 NA NA CASSFHDVKQYF TGTGCCAGCAGCTTCCACGACGTAAAGCAGTACTTC
TRBJ2-7 TRBV10-3 few NA CAISDTESYEQYF TGTGCCATCAGTGATACAGAAAGCTACGAGCAGTACTTC
TRBJ2-7 TRBV3-1 NA NA CASCKDYRYEQYF TGTGCCTCCTGCAAAGATTATCGCTACGAGCAGTACTTC
TRBJ1-3 TRBV3-1 NA NA CASSQASSGNTIYF TGTGCCAGCAGCCAAGCATCCTCTGGAAACACCATATATTTT
TRBJ2-7 TRBV20-1 many NA CSARDTGLAYEQYF TGCAGTGCTAGAGATACAGGTTTGGCCTACGAGCAGTACTTC
TRBJ2-5 TRBV29-1 many NA CSVSRQEETQYF TGCAGCGTTAGTCGACAGGAAGAGACCCAGTACTTC
TRBJ2-7 TRBV29-1 many TRBD1 CSVWDSKSYEQYF TGCAGCGTTTGGGACAGCAAGTCCTACGAGCAGTACTTC
TRBJ2-7 TRBV9 few NA CASSVGMVSEQYF TGTGCCAGCAGCGTTGGAATGGTGAGCGAGCAGTACTTC
TRBJ2-5 TRBV4-1 NA TRBD1 CASRDRGGETQYF TGTGCCAGCAGGGACAGGGGGGGAGAGACCCAGTACTTC
TRBJ2-1 TRBV7-2 few TRBD2 CASSLALAGRYNEQFF TGTGCCAGCAGCTTAGCTTTAGCGGGACGCTACAATGAGCAGTTCTTC
TRBJ2-6 TRBV3-1 NA NA CASRAGGTNVLTF TGTGCCAGCAGGGCAGGGGGGACCAACGTCCTGACTTTC
TRBJ2-7 TRBV20-1 few TRBD1 CSARGGTGASYEQYF TGCAGTGCTAGAGGCGGGACAGGGGCTTCCTACGAGCAGTACTTC
TRBJ2-1 TRBV7-9 few TRBD1 CASSLTGGFNEQFF TGTGCCAGCAGCTTAACAGGGGGCTTCAATGAGCAGTTCTTC
TRBJ1-1 TRBV7-9 many NA CASSLGTGNTEAFF TGTGCCAGCAGCTTGGGGACGGGGAACACTGAAGCTTTCTTT
TRBJ2-1 TRBV7-9 many NA CAISSRSSQSSYNEQFF TGTGCCATATCCTCGAGGAGTAGCCAGAGCTCCTACAATGAGCAGTTCTTC
TRBJ2-1 TRBV6-1 NA NA CASSGSFYNEQFF TGTGCCAGCTCCGGCAGTTTCTACAATGAGCAGTTCTTC